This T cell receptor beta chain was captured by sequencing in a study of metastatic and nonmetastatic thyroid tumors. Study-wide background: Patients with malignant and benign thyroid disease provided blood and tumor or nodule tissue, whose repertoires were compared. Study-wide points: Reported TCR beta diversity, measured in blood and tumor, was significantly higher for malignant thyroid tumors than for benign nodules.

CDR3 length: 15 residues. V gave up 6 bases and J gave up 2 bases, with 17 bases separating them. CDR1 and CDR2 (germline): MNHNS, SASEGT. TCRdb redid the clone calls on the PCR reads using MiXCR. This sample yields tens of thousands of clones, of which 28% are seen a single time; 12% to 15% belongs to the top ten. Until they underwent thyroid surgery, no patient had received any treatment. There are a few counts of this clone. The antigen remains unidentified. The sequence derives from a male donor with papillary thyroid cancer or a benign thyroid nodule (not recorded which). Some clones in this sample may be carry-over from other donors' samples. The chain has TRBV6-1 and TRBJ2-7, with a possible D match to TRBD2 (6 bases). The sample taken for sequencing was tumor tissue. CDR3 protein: CASRTSKAGPYEQYF. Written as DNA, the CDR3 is TGTGCCAGCAGGACCTCGAAGGCGGGACCCTACGAGCAGTACTTC.